This paragraph covers one T cell receptor (beta chain) sequence. The sample belongs to a study of CD8 T cells in Susac syndrome. Sequencing of TCR beta was performed on blood CD8+ and CD4+ T cells. Patients with Susac syndrome met diagnostic criteria defined recently for definite or probable disease. Negative isolation was applied to CD8+ and CD4+ T cells, and FACS enrichment was applied to TEMRA cells. Trimming cost V 1 base and J 0 bases, with 6 bases left between them. This CDR3 region has 14 residues. The germline gives CDR1 LGHDT, CDR2 YNNKEL (reference sequence). An amount of RNA that ranged from roughly 0.5 to 1 ug was reverse transcribed with random hexamers. It was immunoSEQ multiplex PCR that amplified TCR beta CDR3 across 54 Vbeta and 13 Jbeta. TCRdb re-derived calls from the immunoSEQ multiplex PCR reads in MiXCR, one entry per CDR3 protein. The sample has about 94,000 distinct CDR3 sequences, about 93% seen once; the top ten hold roughly 0.3%.

Sequencing used CD4+ T cells from PBMCs. The chain has TRBV3-1 and TRBJ1-1; D remains ambiguous. The source is a human donor with Susac syndrome. CDR3 sequence: CASSQGTVNTEAFF. DNA for the CDR3: TGTGCCAGCAGCCAAGGGACGGTGAACACTGAAGCTTTCTTT.